These 30 T cell receptor beta chains were all obtained from the same sample, sequenced in a study of blood T cell repertoires in COVID-19. Sequenced by immunoSEQ multiplex PCR; TCRdb stores in-frame clones only, minus some. Of some 250,000 clones in the sample, over 75% are singletons; the top ten hold approximately 2%. Sequencing was done on a sample of PBMCs or T cells enriched from blood (not recorded which). The receptors were sampled from a woman in her forties or fifties who had recovered from COVID-19.

The V gene is TRBV7-9, the J gene TRBJ1-1, with 8 bases lining up with TRBD1. The ends lost 3 bases at V and 3 bases at J; junction bases unmatched: 9. The CDR3 is made up of 16 amino acids. CDR1 is SEHNR, CDR2 FQNEAQ, per germline (reference sequence). The CDR3 protein is CASSFPGQGADTEAFF. CDR3 coding DNA: TGTGCCAGCAGCTTCCCTGGACAGGGAGCGGACACTGAAGCTTTCTTT.

This clone was seen once. In DNA form, the CDR3 reads TGTGCCAGCAGCCTTAGACATGGCACAGATACGCAGTATTTT. Encoded protein: CASSLRHGTDTQYF. This chain joins TRBV3-1 (or the pseudogene TRBV3-2) and TRBJ2-3; D uncertain. The CDR3 consists of 14 residues. Germline V gives CDR1 LGHDT, CDR2 YNNKEL (reference sequence). V shed 4 bases and J shed 1 base, with 9 bases lying between them.

This clone was picked up one time. V usage is TRBV9 and J usage is TRBJ2-3; TRBD2 might be the D (6 bases). The CDR3 sequence is 14 residues long. V shed 3 bases and J shed 3 bases, with 11 bases lying between them. CDR1 and CDR2 from the germline V gene are SGDLS and YYNGEE. CDR3 DNA sequence: TGTGCCAGCAGCGCCGCGGGATGGACAGATACGCAGTATTTT. Residues: CASSAAGWTDTQYF.

The chain links TRBV12-5 to TRBJ2-1; a weak D match, TRBD2 (5 bases). The length of the CDR3 is 15 residues. V lost 6 bases and J lost 0, with 12 bases in between. Germline V gene sequence: CDR1 LGHNT, CDR2 FRNRAP. The CDR3 region is CASGQERSSYNEQFF. The CDR3 DNA follows: TGTGCTAGTGGGCAGGAGCGGAGCTCCTACAATGAGCAGTTCTTC.

This chain uses TRBV19 with TRBJ1-1; no firm D call. The CDR3 contains 15 residues. Trimming left V 3 bases short and J 0 bases short, with 11 bases between. Per germline, CDR1 LNHDA and CDR2 SQIVND (reference sequence). CDR3 in DNA: TGTGCCAGTAGTATCGGGGTGACACTGAACACTGAAGCTTTCTTT. This translates into CASSIGVTLNTEAFF.

This clone came up once. The chain is built from TRBV7-9 and TRBJ1-1; TRBD1 matches at 9 bases. V trimming: 2 bases; J trimming: 10 bases; junction bases outside the gene matches: 11. The CDR3 runs 15 residues. CDR1 and CDR2 from the germline V gene are SEHNR and FQNEAQ (reference sequence). The DNA for the CDR3 is TGTGCCAGCAGCTTACTAGGGGACAGGGACTTTTTAGCTTTCTTT. Translating gives CASSLLGDRDFLAFF.

V gene TRBV6-5 combines with J gene TRBJ1-3, with TRBD1 as a possible D gene (6 bases). The V gene's germline CDR1 is MNHEY and CDR2 SVGAGI. Trimming pared 7 bases from V and 4 bases from J, leaving 14 bases between. This CDR3 is built from 14 residues. The CDR3 DNA follows: TGTGCCAGCATCGAAGGGGGTCTGGGAAACACCATATATTTT. Its translation: CASIEGGLGNTIYF.

This clone was recorded once. V usage is TRBV5-4 and J usage is TRBJ1-5; no firm D call. CDR3 size: 13 residues. Trimming took off 1 base at V and 5 bases at J, with 7 bases between the two ends. Germline-derived CDR1 and CDR2 are SGHNT and YYREEE (reference sequence). DNA of the CDR3: TGTGCCAGCAGCTTGAACACCGATCAGCCCCAGCATTTT. Translation gives CASSLNTDQPQHF.

The chain carries TRBV2 and TRBJ1-5; tentative D call: TRBD1 (5 bases). The V gene lost 4 bases and the J gene lost 5 bases, with 6 bases spanning the gap. This CDR3 spans 12 amino acids. CDR1 SNHLY and CDR2 FYNNEI come from the germline V gene. DNA for the CDR3: TGTGCCAGCAGTGGGGGGGATCAGCCCCAGCATTTT. Its translation: CASSGGDQPQHF.

The sample holds one count of this clone. V usage is TRBV21-1 and J usage is TRBJ2-3; TRBD2, the table's D call, was not compared with the DNA. TRBV21-1 is tagged as a pseudogene. The CDR3 length is 17 residues. CDR3 sequence reads: CASSKVRGLSSTDTQYF. CDR3 in DNA: TGTGCCAGCAGCAAAGTAAGAGGACTCTCCAGCACAGATACGCAGTATTTT.

V usage is TRBV2 and J usage is TRBJ1-1; D may be TRBD1 (6 bases). In germline, CDR1 is SNHLY, CDR2 FYNNEI. The CDR3 has 11 amino acids. V was pared by 6 bases and J by 14 bases, with 16 bases between. This CDR3 is CASRRGTQGFF. The CDR3 nucleotides are TGTGCCAGCAGACGTGGGACACAGGGATTCTTT.

The table lists this clone with a few counts. CDR3 nucleotides: TGTGCCAGCTCACCACCGTCGGTACTGGAGCAGTTCTTC. Amino acid sequence: CASSPPSVLEQFF. This chain uses TRBV18 with TRBJ2-1, with D unclear. The CDR3 extends over 13 amino acids. CDR1 is KGHSH and CDR2 is LQKENI in the germline V gene. The V end lost 0 bases, the J end lost 10 bases, and 10 bases lay between the germline ends.

The rearrangement joins TRBV2 to TRBJ1-2; D may be TRBD1 (5 bases). Trimming took off 6 bases at V and 1 base at J, with 9 bases between the two ends. Per the germline V gene, CDR1 is SNHLY and CDR2 is FYNNEI. The CDR3 is 13 amino acids. The DNA for the CDR3 is TGTGCCAGCAGCATCAGGGTTAACTATGGCTACACCTTC. As protein: CASSIRVNYGYTF.

The chain has TRBV28 and TRBJ1-2, with 9 nucleotides matching TRBD1. The V segment lost 6 bases and the J segment 6 bases; nucleotides outside the gene matches: 5. The CDR3 contains 13 residues. Germline CDR1 and CDR2: MDHEN and SYDVKM. CDR3 DNA sequence: TGTGCCAGCAGCCTGGACAGGGGAAATGGCTACACCTTC. This translates into CASSLDRGNGYTF.

V is TRBV27 and J is TRBJ2-4; TRBD1 agrees at 9 bases. Germline V gene data show CDR1 as MNHEY and CDR2 as SMNVEV (reference sequence). V dropped 1 base and J dropped 0; count of bases not matched to a gene: 10. This CDR3 contains 19 residues. DNA of the CDR3: TGTGCCAGCAGTTTATGGAGGACAGGGGCCGATATAGCCAAAAACATTCAGTACTTC. Amino acids: CASSLWRTGADIAKNIQYF.

The chain joins TRBV11-2 to TRBJ2-5, with 7 bases aligning to TRBD1. Germline trimming cut 2 bases from V and 5 bases from J; bases unmatched to any gene: 8. CDR1 is SGHAT and CDR2 is FQNNGV in the germline V gene. The CDR3 runs 15 residues. The CDR3 loop reads CASSLPTGYAETQYF. The CDR3 coding sequence is TGTGCCAGCAGCTTACCGACAGGGTACGCGGAGACCCAGTACTTC. The full variable domain, in which reference TRBV11-2 and TRBJ2-5 provide the parts outside the CDR3, is EAGVAQSPRYKIIEKRQSVAFWCNPISGHATLYWYQQILGQGPKLLIQFQNNGVVDDSQLPKDRFSAERLKGVDSTLKIQPAKLEDSAVYLCASSLPTGYAETQYFGPGTRLLVL.

The V gene is TRBV29-1, the J gene TRBJ2-5, with D maybe TRBD1 (6 bases). This CDR3 contains 14 residues. Trimming shortened V by 6 bases and J by 3 bases, and 17 bases separated the two germline ends. Germline V CDR1 and CDR2: SQVTM, ANQGSEA. The CDR3: CSVDGQWDEETQYF. CDR3 DNA: TGCAGCGTGGATGGACAGTGGGATGAAGAGACCCAGTACTTC.

The chain couples TRBV9 to TRBJ1-3; D is unclear. Germline V gives CDR1 SGDLS, CDR2 YYNGEE. Trimming removed 3 bases at V and 1 base at J, with 8 bases between. The CDR3 consists of 14 residues. This chain's CDR3 is CASSALGSGNTIYF. The DNA for the CDR3 is TGTGCCAGCAGCGCCCTCGGGTCTGGAAACACCATATATTTT.

The chain uses TRBV3-1 (or the pseudogene TRBV3-2) and TRBJ1-5; D call uncertain. V was pared by 0 bases and J by 5 bases, with 5 bases between. CDR3 length: 13 amino acids. Germline loops: CDR1 LGHDT, CDR2 YNNKEL (reference sequence). This CDR3 reads CASSQDPDQPQHF. Here the CDR3 DNA reads TGTGCCAGCAGCCAAGATCCGGATCAGCCCCAGCATTTT.

The chain joins TRBV28 to TRBJ1-1, with 7 bases aligning to TRBD1. The CDR3 extends over 14 amino acids. Germline-derived CDR1 and CDR2 are MDHEN and SYDVKM. V shed 5 bases, J shed 6 bases, and the junction held 9 bases outside the gene matches. CDR3 protein: CASSLPGQVPEAFF. The CDR3 DNA is TGTGCCAGCAGTCTCCCAGGACAGGTACCTGAAGCTTTCTTT.

J is TRBJ2-1 and V is TRBV3-1 (or the pseudogene TRBV3-2), with 14 bases that match TRBD2. V trimming: 3 bases; J trimming: 7 bases; junction bases outside the gene matches: 5. The CDR3 has 16 residues. Germline lookup yields CDR1 LGHDT and CDR2 YNNKEL (reference sequence). The CDR3 loop reads CASSQPGLAGVNEQFF. CDR3 nucleotide sequence: TGTGCCAGCAGCCAGCCGGGACTAGCGGGAGTGAATGAGCAGTTCTTC.

The chain carries TRBV7-6 and TRBJ2-6, with TRBD1 as a possible D gene (5 bases). The germline gives CDR1 SGHVS, CDR2 FNYEAQ. The CDR3 is 16 residues long. With 2 bases removed from V and 0 bases from J, the gap between germline ends came to 8 bases. The CDR3 protein is CASSLRQTSGANVLTF. The CDR3 nucleotides are TGTGCCAGCAGCTTAAGACAGACCTCTGGGGCCAACGTCCTGACTTTC. Full variable domain (remainder filled in from reference TRBV7-6 and TRBJ2-6): GAGVSQSPRYKVTKRGQDVALRCDPISGHVSLYWYRQALGQGPEFLTYFNYEAQQDKSGLPNDRFSAERPEGSISTLTIQRTEQRDSAMYRCASSLRQTSGANVLTFGAGSRLTVL.

This chain joins TRBV5-1 and TRBJ2-7; the match to TRBD1 covers 7 bases. CDR1 and CDR2 from the germline V gene are SGHRS and YFSETQ. With V trimmed by 1 base and J by 7 bases, 5 bases remained unmatched. The CDR3 is 13 residues long. The CDR3 reads CASSLRAGGEQYF. CDR3 nucleotide sequence: TGCGCCAGCAGCTTGAGGGCAGGGGGTGAGCAGTACTTC.

The chain has TRBV7-9 and TRBJ1-2, with 7 bases aligning to TRBD1. This CDR3 is 16 amino acids long. CDR1 and CDR2 from the germline V gene are SEHNR and FQNEAQ (reference sequence). Trimming removed 7 bases from V and 2 bases from J; junction bases left unmatched: 13. CDR3 region: CASTTVPGTANYGYTF. In nucleotides, the CDR3 is TGTGCCAGCACGACCGTACCCGGGACAGCGAACTATGGCTACACCTTC.

This clone was detected once. The genes are TRBV3-1 (or the pseudogene TRBV3-2) and TRBJ2-2; D gene uncertain. This CDR3 is 11 amino acids long. V lost 3 bases to trimming and J lost 10 bases, with 6 bases between them. Looked up from germline, CDR1 is LGHDT and CDR2 is YNNKEL (reference sequence). For the CDR3, the DNA is TGTGCCAGCAGCCAGAGAATGGAGCTGTTTTTT. Amino acid sequence: CASSQRMELFF.

This sequence joins TRBV5-1 and TRBJ2-1; maybe TRBD1 (5 bases). Trimming shortened V by 1 base and J by 2 bases, and 10 bases separated the two germline ends. Germline CDR1 is SGHRS and CDR2 is YFSETQ. The CDR3 has 15 amino acids. The CDR3 DNA follows: TGCGCCAGCAGCTTGAGTCCAGGGACCTACAATGAGCAGTTCTTC. It yields the protein CASSLSPGTYNEQFF. Full variable domain (missing parts from reference TRBV5-1 and TRBJ2-1): KAGVTQTPRYLIKTRGQQVTLSCSPISGHRSVSWYQQTPGQGLQFLFEYFSETQRNKGNFPGRFSGRQFSNSRSEMNVSTLELGDSALYLCASSLSPGTYNEQFFGPGTRLTVL.

This clone was detected only a few times. The chain has TRBV4-1 and TRBJ2-1; 15 nucleotides line up with TRBD2. Germline lookup yields CDR1 MGHRA and CDR2 YSYEKL. V dropped 1 base and J dropped 3; count of bases not matched to a gene: 7. The CDR3 runs to 19 residues. The CDR3, as DNA: TGCGCCAGCAGCCAAGTGGGACTAGCGGGAGGACGACACTACAATGAGCAGTTCTTC. As protein: CASSQVGLAGGRHYNEQFF.

The gene calls are TRBV7-2 and TRBJ2-3; 12 positions agree with TRBD2. The germline CDR1 and CDR2 sequences are SGHTA and FQGNSA. V lost 1 base to trimming and J lost 2 bases; unmatched junction nucleotides: 4. The CDR3 totals 17 residues. The CDR3 DNA reads TGTGCCAGCAGCTTAGGACTAGCGGGAGAGTACACAGATACGCAGTATTTT. Translated, it gives CASSLGLAGEYTDTQYF.

The chain carries TRBV7-9 and TRBJ2-1, with a tentative D call TRBD2 (7 bases). This CDR3 spans 15 amino acids. Germline assignment: CDR1 SEHNR and CDR2 FQNEAQ (reference sequence). V gave up 2 bases and J gave up 6 bases, with 14 bases separating them. The CDR3 nucleotides read TGTGCCAGCAGCTTAAGGGGGGGCCCGTTCAATGAGCAGTTCTTC. It yields the protein CASSLRGGPFNEQFF.

The chain recombines TRBV18 with TRBJ2-1; 9 nucleotides align to TRBD2. Per germline, CDR1 KGHSH and CDR2 LQKENI. The CDR3 has 16 amino acids. J lost 3 bases, V lost 6 bases, and 9 bases had no gene match. Here the CDR3 DNA reads TGTGCCAGCTCTCCGTTAGCGGGAGTGGTCTACAATGAGCAGTTCTTC. Its protein is CASSPLAGVVYNEQFF.